Below, 16 T cell receptor beta chains from the same sample are listed, as sequenced in a study of T cells in Graves' hyperthyroidism and ophthalmopathy (dated by TCRdb to between 2018 and 2021). The library came from multiplex PCR. Sequencing was carried out with an Illumina HiSeq 2000. TCR beta CDR3 regions were amplified from RNA transcripts. The TCR CDR3 was subjected to a first round of RT-PCR using the HTBI primer set and the Qiagen OneStep RT-PCR kit. TCRdb redid the processing of the public reads, applying fastp at Q25 and MiXCR, and retained in-frame beta chains. Each entry merges the rows of one CDR3 protein and shows their most common DNA and genes. The sample contains about 590,000 distinct CDR3 sequences, 15% to 17% of them found a single time. Less than 9.5% of the sample comes from the top ten. The sample was blood. The receptors shown here come from a woman in her twenties or thirties with Graves' hyperthyroidism.

This clonotype was seen repeatedly, ten times or more. For the CDR3, the DNA is TGTGCCAGCAGCCCAGGTCCAACCTACGAGCAGTACTTC. Protein: CASSPGPTYEQYF. The chain couples TRBV7-9 to TRBJ2-7; D unresolved. V lost 5 bases to trimming and J lost 2 bases, with 10 bases between them. From germline, CDR1 is SEHNR and CDR2 FQNEAQ (reference sequence). The CDR3 is 13 residues long.

As for this clonotype: It may be a read error: a sequence one base away is much more abundant. This chain connects TRBV30 to TRBJ1-3; tentative D call: TRBD1 (5 bases). Germline V gene sequence: CDR1 GTSNPN, CDR2 SVGIG (reference sequence). There are 12 residues in the CDR3. This chain's CDR3 is CARGTAGTTIYF. In DNA form, the CDR3 reads TGTGCCCGGGGGACGGCTGGAACCACCATATATTTT.

This clonotype was counted only a few times. This sequence joins TRBV19 and TRBJ1-5; 10 bases line up with TRBD1. The CDR3 has 19 amino acids. Germline assignment: CDR1 LNHDA and CDR2 SQIVND (reference sequence). With 9 bases clipped from V and 9 bases from J, the junction kept 26 bases outside the gene matches. The CDR3 loop is CASTRGQGSPGYMTWPQHF. The CDR3 DNA is TGTGCCAGCACGCGGGGACAGGGGAGCCCTGGGTACATGACCTGGCCCCAGCATTTT.

This clonotype was observed a handful of times. V usage is TRBV13 and J usage is TRBJ2-7; D may correspond to TRBD1 or TRBD2 (5 bases each). The germline gives CDR1 PRHDT, CDR2 FYEKMQ (reference sequence). The CDR3 runs to 12 residues. The germline V and J ends were trimmed by 5 bases and 7 bases, with 12 bases remaining between them. The CDR3 loop reads CASSLGTLEQYF. Written as DNA, the CDR3 is TGTGCCAGCAGCCTCGGGACCTTGGAGCAGTACTTC.

This clonotype has at least ten counts. This chain connects TRBV20-1 to TRBJ2-3; D call uncertain. Germline V gene sequence: CDR1 DFQATT, CDR2 SNEGSKA (reference sequence). The CDR3 extends over 15 amino acids. V shed 6 bases and J shed 2 bases, with 18 bases lying between them. This chain's CDR3 is CSASPAAVNTDTQYF. DNA for the CDR3: TGCAGTGCCAGCCCAGCCGCCGTAAACACAGATACGCAGTATTTT.

In its sample, this clonotype was seen many times. The rearrangement links TRBV20-1 to TRBJ2-1; the match to TRBD1 covers 7 bases. CDR3 length: 13 residues. V shed 4 bases and J 2 bases; nucleotides not matched to a gene: 2. In germline, CDR1 is DFQATT, CDR2 SNEGSKA (reference sequence). CDR3 in amino acids: CSANRGTYNEQFF. CDR3 coding DNA: TGCAGTGCTAACAGGGGTACCTACAATGAGCAGTTCTTC.

This clonotype showed up many times. The chain uses TRBV5-1 and TRBJ2-3; the D is unclear. The germline V gene encodes CDR1 SGHRS and CDR2 YFSETQ. The CDR3 totals 14 residues. The ends were cut back, 5 bases at V and 6 bases at J, with 16 bases in the middle. The CDR3 DNA reads as TGCGCCAGCAGTAGGGCCGGGCCCCCGGATACGCAGTATTTT. Translation: CASSRAGPPDTQYF. The full variable domain, rest sourced from reference TRBV5-1 and TRBJ2-3, is KAGVTQTPRYLIKTRGQQVTLSCSPISGHRSVSWYQQTPGQGLQFLFEYFSETQRNKGNFPGRFSGRQFSNSRSEMNVSTLELGDSALYLCASSRAGPPDTQYFGPGTRLTVL.

This clonotype was picked up a small number of times. The gene calls are TRBV27 and TRBJ1-5; D remains unclear. Germline assignment: CDR1 MNHEY and CDR2 SMNVEV (reference sequence). The CDR3 covers 15 residues. Trimming removed 4 bases at V and 4 bases at J, with 14 bases between. CDR3 sequence reads: CASSSTSRPNQPQHF. The CDR3, as DNA: TGTGCCAGCAGTTCAACCAGTCGCCCGAATCAGCCCCAGCATTTT.

Details on this clonotype: A much bigger clone sits one base away, suggesting this may be a read error. V gene TRBV30 combines with J gene TRBJ2-7, with a possible D match to TRBD2 (5 bases). There are 14 residues in the CDR3. The germline gives CDR1 GTSNPN, CDR2 SVGIG (reference sequence). Here the CDR3 DNA reads TGTGTCTGGAGTGGAGGCAGGCCCCCCTACGAGCAGTACTTC. This translates into CVWSGGRPPYEQYF.

The chain is built from TRBV6-1 and TRBJ2-1; perhaps TRBD1 as D (5 bases). The germline V gene has CDR1 MNHNS and CDR2 SASEGT. The CDR3 length is 15 residues. The V end lost 3 bases, the J end lost 8 bases, and 17 bases lay between the germline ends. The CDR3 loop reads CASSEVPWGTYEQFF. The CDR3 DNA reads as TGTGCCAGCAGTGAGGTACCATGGGGCACCTATGAGCAGTTCTTC.

This clonotype has only a few counts. This chain's CDR3 is CSAEELAAYNEQFF. The CDR3, as DNA: TGCAGTGCAGAGGAACTAGCGGCTTACAATGAGCAGTTCTTC. The chain carries TRBV20-1 and TRBJ2-1, with 8 bases aligning to TRBD2. The CDR3 extends over 14 amino acids. J was trimmed by 4 bases and V by 6 bases; bases with no gene match: 8. Germline V gives CDR1 DFQATT, CDR2 SNEGSKA (reference sequence).

This clonotype has at least ten counts. CDR3 in DNA: TGTGCCAGCAGTTTCAGGTTGCCCGGAGGTATATCCACTGAAGCTTTCTTT. Protein: CASSFRLPGGISTEAFF. V gene TRBV12-3 or TRBV12-4 combines with J gene TRBJ1-1; D gene uncertain. V lost 3 bases to trimming and J lost 4 bases, with 21 bases between them. The CDR3 is 17 amino acids.

Many counts were recorded for this clonotype. The V gene is TRBV20-1, the J gene TRBJ2-1; 8 nucleotides align to TRBD2. V was pared by 0 bases and J by 6 bases, with 4 bases of the junction left unmatched. This CDR3 is built from 14 residues. Germline V gene sequence: CDR1 DFQATT, CDR2 SNEGSKA (reference sequence). The CDR3 reads CSARELADFNEQFF. In DNA form, the CDR3 reads TGCAGTGCTAGAGAACTAGCGGACTTCAATGAGCAGTTCTTC.

This clonotype was seen many times. The rearrangement links TRBV7-9 to TRBJ2-7; no firm D call. CDR3 length: 10 residues. Trimming took 6 bases from V and 5 from J, leaving 5 bases between them. CDR1 and CDR2 (germline): SEHNR, FQNEAQ (reference sequence). CDR3: CASSGNEQYF. CDR3 DNA sequence: TGTGCCAGCAGTGGGAACGAGCAGTACTTC.

In this sample, this clonotype turned up many times. The rearrangement links TRBV10-3 to TRBJ2-1, with 7 bases aligning to TRBD2. V was pared by 2 bases and J by 4 bases, with 5 bases of the junction left unmatched. This CDR3 is 15 amino acids long. Germline V gene lookup returns CDR1 ENHRY and CDR2 SYGVKD. CDR3 region: CAISEIAGHYNEQFF. The CDR3 nucleotides are TGTGCCATCAGTGAGATAGCGGGTCATTACAATGAGCAGTTCTTC.

This clonotype was observed a few times. CDR3 residues: CSAPPWTSGGQETQYF. The CDR3 DNA sequence: TGCAGTGCTCCCCCCTGGACTAGCGGGGGCCAAGAGACCCAGTACTTC. V and J are TRBV20-1 and TRBJ2-5, with TRBD2 identical over 13 bases. Germline CDR1 DFQATT, CDR2 SNEGSKA (reference sequence). The ends lost 5 bases at V and 1 base at J; junction bases unmatched: 7. The CDR3 length is 16 residues.